The present T cell receptor (beta chain) was sequenced within a study of post-analysis software for immune sequencing data. Study findings and constraints: The normalized Chao1 diversity of multiple sclerosis patients was significantly lower than that of controls. In patients, TRBV5-6, TRBV5-1 and TRBV20-1 belonged to five TRBV segments found more frequently than in controls.

Concerning this clonotype: Its antigen is unidentified. One end of the junction fails to match germline, which may point to a read error.

Prepared libraries of TCR beta cDNA carried unique molecular identifiers. MiXCR, run by TCRdb on the PCR reads, gives a single entry per CDR3 protein. The sample has roughly 160,000 distinct CDR3 sequences, around 34% seen once. The CDR3 loop spans 15 amino acids. The V gene's germline CDR1 is SGDLS and CDR2 YYNGEE. This clonotype was obtained from a girl between 10 and 17 years old with multiple sclerosis. This sample comprised blood, obtained after autologous hematopoietic stem cell transplantation. The rearrangement links TRBV9 to TRBJ2-5, with D tentatively TRBD1 or TRBD2 (5 bases each). CDR3 nucleotide sequence: TGTGCCAGCAGCGTAGGATCGGACCTTACGGGGACCCGGTACTTC. Protein sequence: CASSVGSDLTGTRYF. The whole variable domain, filled in from reference TRBV9 and TRBJ2-5, reads DSGVTQTPKHLITATGQRVTLRCSPRSGDLSVYWYQQSLDQGLQFLIQYYNGEERAKGNILERFSAQQFPDLHSELNLSSLELGDSALYFCASSVGSDLTGTRYFGPGTRLLVL.